This TCR beta chain is drawn from a study of T cells in Graves' hyperthyroidism and ophthalmopathy. Study findings and constraints: A model of 13 V-J features distinguished ophthalmopathy from stable hyperthyroidism.

This clonotype showed up many times. The antigen is unknown. RNA transcripts yielded amplified TCR beta CDR3 regions. TCR CDR3 regions were first amplified by RT-PCR with HTBI primers. Using its own MiXCR run on the multiplex PCR reads, TCRdb lists one record per CDR3 protein. This sample has fewer than 650,000 distinct CDR3 sequences, with 14% found just once. The CDR3 length is 14 residues. V trimming: 3 bases; J trimming: 4 bases; junction bases outside the gene matches: 4. Germline CDR1 is SQVTM and CDR2 is ANQGSEA. A Clinical Activity Score of at least 3, a NOSPECS grade of at least 4 and a duration under 3 months were recorded in the ophthalmopathy patients. The diagnoses drew upon clinical symptoms, serum thyroxine and TRAb, thyroid ultrasound and orbital computed tomography. Roughly 10 ml of fresh peripheral blood supplied the PBMCs.

Sequences were obtained from blood. This chain connects TRBV29-1 to TRBJ2-1; 9 bases align to TRBD2. The sequence was obtained from a woman aged 18 to 35 with Graves' ophthalmopathy. The CDR3 sequence: CSVESSGDYNEQFF. Written as DNA, the CDR3 is TGCAGCGTTGAGTCTAGCGGGGATTACAATGAGCAGTTCTTC.